The 25 T cell receptor beta chains below all came from one sample that was sequenced in a study of blood T cells in healthy people across ages. Combining a sample-barcoded 5' primer with a J-beta primer mix, a second PCR ran for about 7 to 11 cycles. TCRdb re-called the 5' RACE reads with MiXCR, one entry per CDR3 protein. The data show roughly 1,300,000 distinct CDR3 sequences, with 59% seen just once and over 6.5% held by the top ten. What was sequenced was blood. The receptors were gathered from a man in his late teens or twenties in good health.

This sequence joins TRBV10-3 and TRBJ1-2; D is possibly TRBD1 (6 bases). CDR1 is ENHRY and CDR2 is SYGVKD in the germline V gene. The germline V and J ends were trimmed by 3 bases and 5 bases, with 19 bases remaining between them. This CDR3 comprises 16 residues. Written as DNA, the CDR3 is TGTGCCATCAGTGAAGGTCGGGGGCAAGTATCGTATGGCTACACCTTC. Translating it yields CAISEGRGQVSYGYTF.

In this sample, this clonotype turned up a few times. This rearrangement joins TRBV5-1 to TRBJ2-7; D remains ambiguous. The CDR3 has 14 amino acids. Germline-derived CDR1 and CDR2 are SGHRS and YFSETQ. The V gene lost 0 bases and the J gene lost 0 bases, with 7 bases spanning the gap. This CDR3 is CASSLGTISYEQYF. As DNA, the CDR3 is TGCGCCAGCAGCTTGGGGACGATCTCCTACGAGCAGTACTTC.

The V call is TRBV10-3, the J call TRBJ1-1, with no clear D. The CDR3 is 13 amino acids. Germline CDR1 and CDR2: ENHRY and SYGVKD. V dropped 4 bases and J dropped 0 bases, with 6 bases sitting between them. The chain's CDR3 is CAISAGLNTEAFF. The DNA for the CDR3 is TGTGCCATCAGTGCGGGGTTGAACACTGAAGCTTTCTTT.

The genes are TRBV7-2 and TRBJ2-3; 10 bases map to TRBD2. The J segment lost 1 base and the V segment lost 2 bases, leaving 6 bases of the junction unmatched. Germline V gene data show CDR1 as SGHTA and CDR2 as FQGNSA. This CDR3 comprises 17 residues. The CDR3 DNA follows: TGTGCCAGCAGCTTATTGGCTAGCGGGAGTCGCACAGATACGCAGTATTTT. It codes for CASSLLASGSRTDTQYF.

The chain is built from TRBV4-1 and TRBJ1-2, with TRBD1 matching 9 bases. Germline CDR1 and CDR2: MGHRA and YSYEKL. V trimming: 2 bases; J trimming: 4 bases; junction bases outside the gene matches: 5. The CDR3 loop spans 15 amino acids. The CDR3 coding sequence is TGCGCCAGCAGCCAATCCGGGACAGGGATCTATGGCTACACCTTC. Amino acid sequence: CASSQSGTGIYGYTF.

Only a few counts were recorded for this clonotype. This chain joins TRBV29-1 and TRBJ1-1, with a tentative D call TRBD1 (6 bases). V was cut by 4 bases and J by 3 bases, with 18 bases left in between. The CDR3 totals 15 residues. Germline V lookup: CDR1 SQVTM, CDR2 ANQGSEA. The DNA for the CDR3 is TGCAGCGTTGGAGGGGGGGTGGCTCCGGACACTGAAGCTTTCTTT. Amino acid sequence: CSVGGGVAPDTEAFF. Filled out from reference TRBV29-1 and TRBJ1-1, the complete variable domain reads SAVISQKPSRDICQRGTSLTIQCQVDSQVTMMFWYRQQPGQSLTLIATANQGSEATYESGFVIDKFPISRPNLTFSTLTVSNMSPEDSSIYLCSVGGGVAPDTEAFFGQGTRLTVV.

This clonotype was picked up one time. V usage is TRBV4-1 and J usage is TRBJ2-4; D perhaps matches TRBD2 (5 bases). The CDR3 consists of 15 residues. Germline-derived CDR1 and CDR2 are MGHRA and YSYEKL. V gave up 2 bases and J gave up 3 bases, with 11 bases separating them. The CDR3 DNA follows: TGCGCCAGCAGCCAACCCGGGGTCGACAAAAACATTCAGTACTTC. Encoded protein: CASSQPGVDKNIQYF.

This clonotype was found once. The chain employs TRBV7-7 and TRBJ2-7; 7 nucleotides align to TRBD2. V dropped 5 bases and J dropped 2; count of bases not matched to a gene: 6. Germline CDR1 and CDR2: SSHAT and FNYEAQ (reference sequence). This CDR3 region has 14 residues. Here the CDR3 reads CASSREVGTYEQYF. In DNA form, the CDR3 reads TGTGCCAGCAGCCGGGAGGTTGGGACCTACGAGCAGTACTTC.

This clonotype was counted a few times. V gene TRBV7-2 combines with J gene TRBJ2-5; the D call may be TRBD1 or TRBD2 (7 bases each). Germline lookup yields CDR1 SGHTA and CDR2 FQGNSA. The germline V and J ends were trimmed by 4 bases and 5 bases, with 17 bases remaining between them. The CDR3 totals 15 residues. The CDR3 reads CASSSQGGGLETQYF. CDR3 sequence (DNA): TGTGCCAGCAGCTCCCAGGGAGGGGGCCTCGAGACCCAGTACTTC.

V is TRBV4-1 and J is TRBJ2-7, with D hard to call. V was shortened by 1 base and J by 3 bases, with 19 bases between the two germline ends. The CDR3 is made up of 17 amino acids. Germline V gene data show CDR1 as MGHRA and CDR2 as YSYEKL. The CDR3 is CASSQVDMGFAFYEQYF. The CDR3 region has the DNA TGCGCCAGCAGCCAAGTTGATATGGGGTTTGCTTTCTACGAGCAGTACTTC.

V is TRBV5-1 and J is TRBJ2-3; D possibly corresponds to TRBD1 (6 bases). There are 16 residues in the CDR3. The V end lost 1 base, the J end lost 3 bases, and 15 bases lay between the germline ends. CDR1 is SGHRS, CDR2 YFSETQ, per germline. DNA for the CDR3: TGCGCCAGCAGCTTGCTTACAGGGCAGTGGACAGATACGCAGTATTTT. It encodes CASSLLTGQWTDTQYF.

With respect to this clonotype: One junction end disagrees with the germline gene, perhaps due to a read error. The chain links TRBV3-1 to TRBJ2-1; D unclear. Per germline, CDR1 LGHDT and CDR2 YNNKEL (reference sequence). The CDR3 runs to 16 residues. CDR3 amino acids: CATSLRYGDSYNEQFF. CDR3 bases: TGTGCCACCAGCCTTAGGTACGGCGATTCCTACAATGAGCAGTTCTTC.

The chain is built from TRBV12-3 or TRBV12-4 and TRBJ1-4, with 8 bases that match TRBD1. This CDR3 region has 12 residues. Trimming removed 8 bases from V and 6 bases from J; junction bases left unmatched: 2. This CDR3 is CASRTGYEKLFF. DNA of the CDR3: TGTGCCAGCCGGACAGGGTATGAAAAACTGTTTTTT.

V usage is TRBV6-5 and J usage is TRBJ2-3; maybe TRBD1 (5 bases). V lost 1 base to trimming and J lost 4 bases, with 9 bases between them. Germline-derived CDR1 and CDR2 are MNHEY and SVGAGI. CDR3 length: 14 amino acids. This CDR3 is CASSYWQGADTQYF. The CDR3 bases are TGTGCCAGCAGTTACTGGCAGGGCGCAGATACGCAGTATTTT.

This clonotype was found a few times. The genes are TRBV28 and TRBJ2-4; D remains ambiguous. Germline CDR1 reads MDHEN; CDR2 reads SYDVKM. Trimming took off 5 bases at V and 10 bases at J, with 18 bases between the two ends. The CDR3 loop spans 14 amino acids. The CDR3, as DNA: TGTGCCAGCAGTCCAAACAACGTTATTGGGATTCAGTACTTC. Its translation is CASSPNNVIGIQYF.

The chain employs TRBV5-1 and TRBJ1-1; 8 nucleotides align to TRBD1. Per the germline V gene, CDR1 is SGHRS and CDR2 is YFSETQ. The CDR3 covers 15 residues. Losses at the gene ends were 0 bases for V and 1 base for J; bases not matched to a gene: 2. Here the CDR3 reads CASSLAQGANTEAFF. For the CDR3, the DNA is TGCGCCAGCAGCTTGGCCCAGGGGGCGAACACTGAAGCTTTCTTT.

This clonotype occurred a few times. The chain carries TRBV29-1 and TRBJ2-1, with 8 bases fitting TRBD1. CDR3 length: 15 amino acids. Germline assignment: CDR1 SQVTM and CDR2 ANQGSEA. V gave up 7 bases and J gave up 8 bases; unmatched junction bases: 16. The CDR3 DNA follows: TGCAGCGGTGTCTTACCCCGGCAGGGGGCCTATGAGCAGTTCTTC. Residues: CSGVLPRQGAYEQFF.

This clonotype showed up just a few times. V usage is TRBV6-5 and J usage is TRBJ2-1, with 12 bases that match TRBD1. Trimming took 6 bases from V and 6 from J; bases not matched to a gene: 9. The CDR3 sequence is 16 residues long. The germline gives CDR1 MNHEY, CDR2 SVGAGI. The CDR3 sequence is CASRLTGTGGFNEQFF. The CDR3 nucleotides read TGTGCCAGCAGATTAACCGGGACAGGGGGCTTCAATGAGCAGTTCTTC.

This chain uses TRBV20-1 with TRBJ2-7; D is possibly TRBD1 or TRBD2 (5 bases each). Germline loops: CDR1 DFQATT, CDR2 SNEGSKA (reference sequence). With 4 bases removed from V and 0 bases from J, the gap between germline ends came to 28 bases. CDR3 size: 19 residues. In DNA, the CDR3 is TGCAGTGCTAACGGACCGGGACCGCAGACCCGACTAAGCTCCTACGAGCAGTACTTC. Translation gives CSANGPGPQTRLSSYEQYF.

V and J are TRBV12-3 or TRBV12-4 and TRBJ2-7, with D perhaps given as TRBD1 or TRBD2 (5 bases each). This CDR3 region has 14 residues. V was clipped by 6 bases and J by 9 bases, with 21 bases between them. CDR3 sequence: CASSLRDPYLVQYF. Here the CDR3 DNA reads TGTGCCAGCAGCCTACGGGACCCCTATCTTGTGCAGTACTTC.

V and J are TRBV12-3 or TRBV12-4 and TRBJ2-5; D remains ambiguous. Trimming took 8 bases from V and 1 from J, leaving 17 bases between them. The CDR3 length is 15 residues. This CDR3 reads CASSGNEESQETQYF. The CDR3 nucleotides are TGTGCCAGCTCTGGTAACGAGGAGTCCCAAGAGACCCAGTACTTC.

This chain uses TRBV5-6 with TRBJ2-4; maybe TRBD1 (6 bases). Trimming took off 4 bases at V and 7 bases at J, with 12 bases between the two ends. The germline V gene encodes CDR1 SGHDT and CDR2 YYEEEE. The length of the CDR3 is 13 residues. The CDR3: CASSTHRANIQYF. The CDR3 coding sequence is TGTGCCAGCAGCACACACAGGGCGAACATTCAGTACTTC.

The chain combines TRBV4-1 with TRBJ2-4; tentatively, D is TRBD1 or TRBD2 (5 bases each). CDR3 length equals 18 residues. The germline CDR1 and CDR2 sequences are MGHRA and YSYEKL. Trimming shortened V by 1 base and J by 0 bases, and 16 bases separated the two germline ends. CDR3 residues: CASSQGGLRDLAKNIQYF. CDR3 bases: TGCGCCAGCAGCCAAGGCGGTTTAAGGGACCTAGCCAAAAACATTCAGTACTTC.

CDR3 protein: CSVSYSQGYNEQFF. CDR3 sequence (DNA): TGCAGCGTTTCATACAGTCAGGGCTACAATGAGCAGTTCTTC. The chain combines TRBV29-1 with TRBJ2-1; possibly TRBD1 for D (5 bases). Trimming left V 5 bases short and J 3 bases short, with 14 bases between. CDR1 SQVTM and CDR2 ANQGSEA come from the germline V gene. This CDR3 is 14 amino acids long.

Here the CDR3 reads CSAGGEHQPQHF. As DNA, the CDR3 is TGCAGTGCGGGGGGGGAGCACCAGCCCCAGCATTTT. The chain links TRBV20-1 to TRBJ1-5; D perhaps matches TRBD1 (5 bases). The CDR3 spans 12 residues. From germline, CDR1 is DFQATT and CDR2 SNEGSKA (reference sequence). The V gene lost 6 bases and the J gene lost 7 bases, with 13 bases spanning the gap.